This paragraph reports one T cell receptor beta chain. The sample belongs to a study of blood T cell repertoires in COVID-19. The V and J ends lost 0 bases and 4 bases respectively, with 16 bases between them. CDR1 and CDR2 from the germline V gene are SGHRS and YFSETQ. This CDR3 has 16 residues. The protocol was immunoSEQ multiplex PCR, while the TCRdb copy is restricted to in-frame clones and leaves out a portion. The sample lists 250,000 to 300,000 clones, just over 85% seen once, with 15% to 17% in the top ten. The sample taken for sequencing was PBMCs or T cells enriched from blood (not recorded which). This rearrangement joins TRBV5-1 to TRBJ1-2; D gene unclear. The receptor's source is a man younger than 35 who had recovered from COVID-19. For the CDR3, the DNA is TGCGCCAGCAGCTTGGCCCCCGGGTCTCTAACCTATGGCTACACCTTC. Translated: CASSLAPGSLTYGYTF.